This paragraph covers one T cell receptor beta chain sequence. Its antigen remains unidentified. TCRdb re-called the 5' RACE reads through MiXCR, storing one row per CDR3 protein. The sample yields approximately 410,000 distinct CDR3 sequences, about a quarter seen once. The sample is drawn from a study of T-cell memory formation after mild COVID-19. Deletions cut 5 bases from V and 0 bases from J, with 14 bases between. This CDR3 contains 16 residues. Study-wide results and caveats: Researchers could not confirm that second-wave clones peaking on day 37 targeted SARS-CoV-2.

The rearrangement joins TRBV12-3 or TRBV12-4 to TRBJ2-1; no definite D call. The source is an adult woman who had mild COVID-19 (a few samples of this study predate the infection). Cell type and time point are not known. Sequencing input: PBMCs or a T cell subset sorted from them (not recorded which). The CDR3 sequence: CASSPYLAHSYNEQFF. CDR3 bases: TGTGCCAGCAGTCCGTACTTAGCCCACTCCTACAATGAGCAGTTCTTC.